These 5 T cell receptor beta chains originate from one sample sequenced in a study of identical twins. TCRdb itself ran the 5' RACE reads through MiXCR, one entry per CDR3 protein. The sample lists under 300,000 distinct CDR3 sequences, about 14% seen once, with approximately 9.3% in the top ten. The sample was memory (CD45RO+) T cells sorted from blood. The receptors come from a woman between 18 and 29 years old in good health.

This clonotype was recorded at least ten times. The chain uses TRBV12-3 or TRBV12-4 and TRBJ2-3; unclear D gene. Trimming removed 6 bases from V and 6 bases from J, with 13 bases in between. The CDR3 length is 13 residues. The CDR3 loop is CASSADLYDTQYF. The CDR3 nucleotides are TGTGCCAGCAGCGCTGACTTATACGATACGCAGTATTTT.

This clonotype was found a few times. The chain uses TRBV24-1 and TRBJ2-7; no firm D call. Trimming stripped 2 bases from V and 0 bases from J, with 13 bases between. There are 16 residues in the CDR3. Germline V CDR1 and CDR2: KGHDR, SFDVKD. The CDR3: CATSDSPYRTSYEQYF. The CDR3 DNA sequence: TGTGCCACCAGTGATTCCCCTTACCGGACCTCCTACGAGCAGTACTTC.

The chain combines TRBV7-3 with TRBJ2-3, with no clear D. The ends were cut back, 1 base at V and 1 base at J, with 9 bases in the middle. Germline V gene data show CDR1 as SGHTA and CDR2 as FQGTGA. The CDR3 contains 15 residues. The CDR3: CASSLIGFGTDTQYF. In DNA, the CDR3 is TGTGCCAGCAGCTTAATCGGATTTGGCACAGATACGCAGTATTTT.

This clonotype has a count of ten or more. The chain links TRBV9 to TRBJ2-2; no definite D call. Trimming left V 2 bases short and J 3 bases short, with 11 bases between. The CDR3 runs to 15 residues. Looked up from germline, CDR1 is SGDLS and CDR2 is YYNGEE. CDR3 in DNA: TGTGCCAGCAGCGTTTTTAAAACCCACACCGGGGAGCTGTTTTTT. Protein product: CASSVFKTHTGELFF.

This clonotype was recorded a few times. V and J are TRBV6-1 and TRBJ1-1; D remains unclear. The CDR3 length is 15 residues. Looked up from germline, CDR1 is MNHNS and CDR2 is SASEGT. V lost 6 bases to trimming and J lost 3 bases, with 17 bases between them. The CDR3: CASRRTPVPDTEAFF. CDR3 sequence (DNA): TGTGCCAGCAGACGAACCCCCGTTCCGGACACTGAAGCTTTCTTT.